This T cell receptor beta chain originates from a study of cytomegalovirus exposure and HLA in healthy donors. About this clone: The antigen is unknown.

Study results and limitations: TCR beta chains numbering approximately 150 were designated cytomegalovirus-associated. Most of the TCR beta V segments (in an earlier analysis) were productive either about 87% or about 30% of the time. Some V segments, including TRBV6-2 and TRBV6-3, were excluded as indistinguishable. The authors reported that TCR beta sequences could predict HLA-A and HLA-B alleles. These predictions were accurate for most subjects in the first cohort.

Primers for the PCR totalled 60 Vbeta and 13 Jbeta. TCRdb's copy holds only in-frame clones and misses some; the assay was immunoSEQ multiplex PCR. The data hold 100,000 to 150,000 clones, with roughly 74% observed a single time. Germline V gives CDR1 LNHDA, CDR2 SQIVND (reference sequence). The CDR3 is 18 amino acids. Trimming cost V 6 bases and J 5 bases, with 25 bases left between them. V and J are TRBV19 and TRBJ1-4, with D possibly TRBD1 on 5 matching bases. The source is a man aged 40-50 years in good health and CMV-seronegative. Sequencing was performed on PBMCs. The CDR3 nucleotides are TGTGCCAGTAGCAAAATCCCACGAATCTGGGGCTTAAATGAAAAACTGTTTTTT. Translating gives CASSKIPRIWGLNEKLFF.